The T cell receptor beta chain under discussion was sequenced for a study of glioma-infiltrating T cells. About this clonotype itself: Antigen unknown.

Broader study findings: Tissue and blood shared very few CDR3 sequences. Tissue-blood divergence was below expectation in non-neoplastic patients, above in gliomas.

TCR alpha and beta CDR3 regions were amplified from RNA using iRepertoire nested multiplex PCR. Input was 100-400 ng of tissue mRNA or PBMC total RNA. Each CDR3 protein is one row after TCRdb ran MiXCR on the multiplex PCR reads. In the table there are approximately 89,000 distinct CDR3 sequences, about a quarter of which are singletons. This clonotype was obtained from a human donor with low-grade glioma or glioblastoma, undergoing nonglioma brain surgery, or in good health (not recorded which). The sequenced material came from glioma tissue, nonneoplastic brain tissue, or PBMCs (not recorded which).

The CDR3 nucleotides are TGTGCCAGCACCGGGGCAGGGGCCTACGAGCAGTACTTC. Translation: CASTGAGAYEQYF. The chain recombines TRBV12-3 or TRBV12-4 with TRBJ2-7, with D perhaps TRBD1 (6 bases). Trimming removed 7 bases from V and 2 bases from J, with 12 bases in between. The CDR3 runs to 13 residues.